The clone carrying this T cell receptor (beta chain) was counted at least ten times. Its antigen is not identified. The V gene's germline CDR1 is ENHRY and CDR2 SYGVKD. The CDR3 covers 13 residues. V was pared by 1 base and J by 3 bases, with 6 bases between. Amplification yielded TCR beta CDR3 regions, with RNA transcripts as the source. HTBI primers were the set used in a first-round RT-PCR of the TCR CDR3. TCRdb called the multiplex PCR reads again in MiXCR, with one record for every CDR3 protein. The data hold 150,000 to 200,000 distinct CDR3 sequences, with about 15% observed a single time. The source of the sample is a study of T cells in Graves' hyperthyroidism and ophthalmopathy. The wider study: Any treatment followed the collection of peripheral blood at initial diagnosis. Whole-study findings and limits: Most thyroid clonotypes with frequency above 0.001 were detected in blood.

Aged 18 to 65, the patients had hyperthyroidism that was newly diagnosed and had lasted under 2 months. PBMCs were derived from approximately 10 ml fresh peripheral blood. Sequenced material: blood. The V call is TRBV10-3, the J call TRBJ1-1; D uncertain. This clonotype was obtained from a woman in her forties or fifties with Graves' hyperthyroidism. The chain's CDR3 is CAISEFSYTEAFF. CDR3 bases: TGTGCCATCAGTGAGTTCAGCTACACTGAAGCTTTCTTT.